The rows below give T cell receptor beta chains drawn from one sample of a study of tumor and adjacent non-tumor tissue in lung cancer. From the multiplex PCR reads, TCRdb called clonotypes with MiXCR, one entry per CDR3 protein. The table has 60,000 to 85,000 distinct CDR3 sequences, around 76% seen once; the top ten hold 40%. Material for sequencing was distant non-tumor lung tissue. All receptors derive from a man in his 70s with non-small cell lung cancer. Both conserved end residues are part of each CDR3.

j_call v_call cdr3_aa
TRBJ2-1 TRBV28 CPSSRTGSYNEQFF
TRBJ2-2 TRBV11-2 CASSLVYTTVAGELFF
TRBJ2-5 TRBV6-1 CASSASAAGRETQYF
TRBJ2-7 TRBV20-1 CSVREGLTVTYKQYF
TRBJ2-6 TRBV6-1 CARNTGSGAKVLTF
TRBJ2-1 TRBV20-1 CSGPRGRAVRNEQFF
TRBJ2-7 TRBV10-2 CTSLFGTGYDEQYF
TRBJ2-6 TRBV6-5 CVSSSGTGGSGAYVQTF
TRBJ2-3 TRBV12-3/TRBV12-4 CASSIGTKDTQYF
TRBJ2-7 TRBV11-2 CAISLVAGTYKQYF
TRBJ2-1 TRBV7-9 CASSEDQPLNSYNKQFF
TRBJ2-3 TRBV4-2 CAISQGAGLATDMQYF
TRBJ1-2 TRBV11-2 CASSQGLYGYIF
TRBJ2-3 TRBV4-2 CASSLIAGPGTQYF
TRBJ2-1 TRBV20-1 CSTAGGPNYNEQFF
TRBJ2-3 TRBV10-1 CASIDSLGTNMETDTQYF
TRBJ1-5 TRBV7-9 CASSLLSGTHDREPQHF
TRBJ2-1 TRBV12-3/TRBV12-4 CASSLAGAGGKNEQFF
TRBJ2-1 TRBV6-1 CASNRTGVIEQFF
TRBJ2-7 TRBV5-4 CASSSNRNSYEEYF
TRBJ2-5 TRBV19 CATGGDSGDIQETQYF
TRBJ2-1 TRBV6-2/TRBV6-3 CASSYLVGEQFF
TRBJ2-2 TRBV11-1 CARRLTWKTGELFF
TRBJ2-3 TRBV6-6 CACHPGQESADTQYF
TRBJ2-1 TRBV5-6 CANSFGRSSYNKQFF
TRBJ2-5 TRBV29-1 CSAKPYLQASRETQYF
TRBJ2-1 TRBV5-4 CVSSLTGTNEQFF
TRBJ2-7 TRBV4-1 CASSRSSGNYERYF
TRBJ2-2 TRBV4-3 CARSQVGGTGELFF
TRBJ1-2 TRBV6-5 CASNYSGWQGLNYGYTF
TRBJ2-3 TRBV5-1 CASSIRTGGDTQYF
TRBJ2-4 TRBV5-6 CASSVTGAGVVGNIHYF
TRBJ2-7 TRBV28 CASSHDSSHEQYF
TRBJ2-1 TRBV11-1 CVSTSGVGNEQFF
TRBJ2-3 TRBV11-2 CDSTSYSDTGSADTLYF
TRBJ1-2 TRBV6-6 CAGRRFQGPNYSYTF
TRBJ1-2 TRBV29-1 CSVLQTGAHVYTF
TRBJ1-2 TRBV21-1 CASSKVGVLTARGNYGYTF
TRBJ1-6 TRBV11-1 CARSLDRSTLHF
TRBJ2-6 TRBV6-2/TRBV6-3 CASRTGANFLTF
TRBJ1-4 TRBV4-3 CASSQATRRRTENLFF
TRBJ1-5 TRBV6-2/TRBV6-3 CACSYSGQGVRPQHF
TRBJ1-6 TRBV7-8 CASSAVPVTPLHF
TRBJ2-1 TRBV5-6 CASSYECHHNEQFF
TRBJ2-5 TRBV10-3 CDISARPSTSVNTVETQYF
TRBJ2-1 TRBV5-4 CTSSLPGEEQFF
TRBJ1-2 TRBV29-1 CSVVPYESSGEDGYIF
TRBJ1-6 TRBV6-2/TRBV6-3 CASRAGRGRSNLPLHF
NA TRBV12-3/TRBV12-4 CASSLGTGDNQPQYF
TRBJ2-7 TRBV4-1 CANNRTLAGEGDEQYF
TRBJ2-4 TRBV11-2 CASSPREREAKNIQYF
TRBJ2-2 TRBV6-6 CASRQDIGKTGELFF
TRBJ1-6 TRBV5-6 CARSFGRNSYDSPLHF